Below, 26 T cell receptor beta chains from the same sample are listed, as sequenced in a study of T cells in tuberculosis. Profiling relied on immunoSEQ multiplex PCR, and the TCRdb table lists in-frame clones only, not all of them. The table includes around 22,000 clones, just under 97% detected once. Sequenced sample: PBMCs. Receptors were obtained from a donor between 10 and 29 years old with latent tuberculosis or without tuberculosis infection.

The V gene is TRBV5-1, the J gene TRBJ1-3, with D hard to call. The V end lost 0 bases, the J end lost 4 bases, and 8 bases lay between the germline ends. Germline lookup yields CDR1 SGHRS and CDR2 YFSETQ. The CDR3 spans 14 residues. In DNA, the CDR3 is TGCGCCAGCAGCTTGGAGGGAGACGGAAACACCATATATTTT. Amino acids: CASSLEGDGNTIYF.

The chain joins TRBV11-2 to TRBJ2-4; D perhaps matches TRBD1 (5 bases). This CDR3 has 15 residues. In germline, CDR1 is SGHAT, CDR2 FQNNGV. The ends were cut back, 5 bases at V and 0 bases at J, with 11 bases in the middle. This CDR3 reads CASSLGQVAKNIQYF. CDR3 sequence (DNA): TGTGCCAGCAGCCTCGGACAAGTAGCCAAAAACATTCAGTACTTC.

This clone was counted once. The chain links TRBV12-5 to TRBJ2-6; 9 nucleotides agree with TRBD1. The V and J ends lost 5 bases and 2 bases, in that order; junction bases with no gene match: 4. The CDR3 spans 16 residues. Germline V lookup: CDR1 LGHNT, CDR2 FRNRAP. The chain's CDR3 is CASGTGGLAGANVLTF. The CDR3 DNA is TGTGCTAGTGGTACAGGGGGCTTGGCTGGGGCCAACGTCCTGACTTTC.

The chain couples TRBV4-1 to TRBJ2-2, with a weak D call TRBD2 (5 bases). V shed 5 bases and J shed 4 bases, with 20 bases lying between them. This CDR3 has 17 amino acids. Germline V gene lookup returns CDR1 MGHRA and CDR2 YSYEKL. CDR3 sequence (DNA): TGCGCCAGCAGCTACTTTCTTCGGCGGGTAGGCACCGGGGAGCTGTTTTTT. It yields the protein CASSYFLRRVGTGELFF.

The chain has TRBV5-1 and TRBJ1-1, with 9 bases aligning to TRBD1. Trimming cost V 5 bases and J 4 bases; bases outside gene matches: 15. CDR3 length equals 17 residues. Germline V lookup: CDR1 SGHRS, CDR2 YFSETQ. CDR3 sequence reads: CASSFIPWGTGPTEAFF. The CDR3 DNA reads TGCGCCAGCAGTTTCATCCCATGGGGGACAGGGCCCACTGAAGCTTTCTTT.

The chain joins TRBV19 to TRBJ2-1, with 11 bases matching TRBD2. The CDR3 consists of 14 residues. V lost 5 bases to trimming and J lost 5 bases; unmatched junction nucleotides: 2. CDR1 and CDR2 from the germline V gene are LNHDA and SQIVND (reference sequence). The CDR3 nucleotides are TGTGCCAGTAGTGCGGGACTAGCGGACAATGAGCAGTTCTTC. This encodes CASSAGLADNEQFF.

This CDR3 is CASSVGSGNQPQHF. The CDR3 region has the DNA TGTGCCAGCAGCGTAGGCTCAGGGAATCAGCCCCAGCATTTT. The V gene is TRBV9, the J gene TRBJ1-5, with a possible D match to TRBD1 (5 bases). CDR3 length: 14 residues. Germline lookup yields CDR1 SGDLS and CDR2 YYNGEE. V lost 0 bases and J lost 4, with 8 bases in between. Full variable domain (rest looked up from reference TRBV9 and TRBJ1-5): DSGVTQTPKHLITATGQRVTLRCSPRSGDLSVYWYQQSLDQGLQFLIQYYNGEERAKGNILERFSAQQFPDLHSELNLSSLELGDSALYFCASSVGSGNQPQHFGDGTRLSIL.

The rearrangement uses TRBV27 and TRBJ2-3; D is undetermined. V was shortened by 2 bases and J by 0 bases, with 6 bases between the two germline ends. There are 14 residues in the CDR3. Looked up from germline, CDR1 is MNHEY and CDR2 is SMNVEV (reference sequence). The CDR3 loop is CASSLTVSTDTQYF. The CDR3 DNA is TGTGCCAGCAGTTTAACAGTTAGCACAGATACGCAGTATTTT.

This chain links TRBV2 with TRBJ2-5, with 12 bases aligning to TRBD2. The V and J ends lost 2 bases and 1 base, in that order; junction bases with no gene match: 8. Germline V CDR1 and CDR2: SNHLY, FYNNEI. There are 18 residues in the CDR3. DNA for the CDR3: TGTGCCAGCAGTGAAAATGGTCCTAGCGGGGGGGCCCAAGAGACCCAGTACTTC. Translation: CASSENGPSGGAQETQYF.

The chain uses TRBV5-1 and TRBJ2-1, with 7 bases lining up with TRBD2. Germline CDR1 SGHRS, CDR2 YFSETQ. V lost 4 bases to trimming and J lost 8 bases; unmatched junction nucleotides: 6. This CDR3 region has 13 residues. This CDR3 is CASSVRGEYEQFF. CDR3 nucleotide sequence: TGCGCCAGCAGCGTCCGGGGGGAATATGAGCAGTTCTTC.

The chain carries TRBV4-1 and TRBJ1-5; perhaps TRBD1 as D (5 bases). Trimming removed 1 base from V and 9 bases from J, with 16 bases in between. The germline V gene encodes CDR1 MGHRA and CDR2 YSYEKL. This CDR3 comprises 15 residues. This CDR3 reads CASSQVFGNQGPQHF. The CDR3 nucleotides read TGCGCCAGCAGCCAAGTTTTCGGCAACCAGGGGCCCCAGCATTTT.

This chain connects TRBV27 to TRBJ1-2; tentative D call: TRBD1 (6 bases). The CDR3 is made up of 13 amino acids. Germline loops: CDR1 MNHEY, CDR2 SMNVEV (reference sequence). The V and J ends lost 2 bases and 5 bases respectively, with 9 bases between them. The CDR3 reads CASSLNTGYGYTF. The CDR3 bases are TGTGCCAGCAGTTTAAATACAGGGTATGGCTACACCTTC.

V is TRBV27 and J is TRBJ1-5; 12 positions agree with TRBD1. The CDR3 covers 17 residues. The J segment lost 2 bases and the V segment lost 7 bases, leaving 9 bases of the junction unmatched. The germline V gene encodes CDR1 MNHEY and CDR2 SMNVEV (reference sequence). CDR3 DNA: TGTGCCAGCAAACGAGGGACAGGGGGCTTCGGCAATCAGCCCCAGCATTTT. Protein product: CASKRGTGGFGNQPQHF.

The chain employs TRBV7-8 and TRBJ1-2; 7 nucleotides agree with TRBD1. The CDR3 is made up of 15 amino acids. The V gene end was trimmed by 5 bases and the J gene end by 8 bases; junction bases not matched to a gene: 14. CDR1 SGHVS and CDR2 FQNEAQ come from the germline V gene. CDR3 nucleotide sequence: TGTGCCAGCAGCCCCCGGGTAGGGGGCGCCGAGGGCTACACCTTC. Amino acid sequence: CASSPRVGGAEGYTF.

The chain couples TRBV19 to TRBJ2-2, with 8 positions matching TRBD1. This CDR3 has 14 amino acids. Germline V gene lookup returns CDR1 LNHDA and CDR2 SQIVND (reference sequence). The trim removed 5 bases at V and 6 bases at J, leaving 5 bases unmatched. CDR3 loop: CASSHDRGPGELFF. CDR3 coding DNA: TGTGCCAGTAGTCATGACAGGGGACCCGGGGAGCTGTTTTTT.

This clone was picked up one time. The chain uses TRBV19 and TRBJ1-2; D possibly corresponds to TRBD1 (5 bases). This CDR3 is 14 amino acids long. The V end was cut by 4 bases, the J end by 2 bases, with 11 bases between. CDR1 and CDR2 (germline): LNHDA, SQIVND (reference sequence). The CDR3 DNA reads as TGTGCCAGTAGTACAGGGATACTAAACTATGGCTACACCTTC. Amino acids: CASSTGILNYGYTF.

The chain links TRBV5-6 to TRBJ2-7, with TRBD2 as a possible D gene (6 bases). Germline V gene lookup returns CDR1 SGHDT and CDR2 YYEEEE. The V gene lost 2 bases and the J gene lost 5 bases, with 11 bases spanning the gap. This CDR3 contains 13 residues. The CDR3 nucleotides read TGTGCCAGCAGCTTACCGGGAGTCGACGAGCAGTACGTC. Protein product: CASSLPGVDEQYV.

The V and J genes are TRBV11-3 and TRBJ2-2; D remains ambiguous. Germline CDR1 SGHNT, CDR2 YENEEA. The CDR3 spans 14 residues. Trimming took 4 bases from V and 6 from J, leaving 12 bases between them. The CDR3 DNA follows: TGTGCCAGCAGCTCGCAAATCGCGGCCGGGGAGCTGTTTTTT. It specifies CASSSQIAAGELFF.

CDR3 in amino acids: CAQRQGAMYNSPLHF. For the CDR3, the DNA is TGTGCCCAGCGACAGGGGGCTATGTATAATTCACCCCTCCACTTT. The chain is built from TRBV30 and TRBJ1-6; 10 bases are a match to TRBD1. With 8 bases clipped from V and 4 bases from J, the junction kept 8 bases outside the gene matches. Looked up from germline, CDR1 is GTSNPN and CDR2 is SVGIG (reference sequence). The CDR3 extends over 15 amino acids.

The chain recombines TRBV5-6 with TRBJ2-1; weak D call: TRBD1 (7 bases). The CDR3 has 15 residues. Trimming left V 6 bases short and J 2 bases short, with 15 bases between. Per the germline V gene, CDR1 is SGHDT and CDR2 is YYEEEE. The CDR3 nucleotides are TGTGCCAGCAATATGGAGGGGGCGGCCTACAATGAGCAGTTCTTC. Encoded protein: CASNMEGAAYNEQFF.

The J gene is TRBJ1-1, the V gene TRBV18; maybe TRBD1 (6 bases). V dropped 4 bases and J dropped 0 bases, with 12 bases sitting between them. CDR1 KGHSH and CDR2 LQKENI come from the germline V gene. This CDR3 has 15 amino acids. The CDR3 DNA reads as TGTGCCAGCTCACGGGACGGGACATTGAACACTGAAGCTTTCTTT. It codes for CASSRDGTLNTEAFF.

This rearrangement joins TRBV27 to TRBJ2-1; 9 bases fit TRBD1. J was trimmed by 5 bases and V by 5 bases; bases with no gene match: 13. The germline V gene encodes CDR1 MNHEY and CDR2 SMNVEV (reference sequence). This CDR3 has 17 amino acids. The CDR3 nucleotides read TGTGCCAGCAGTATCCACAGGGGGCTGAGGAACGACAATGAGCAGTTCTTC. The encoded protein is CASSIHRGLRNDNEQFF.

The chain links TRBV6-5 to TRBJ1-4, with TRBD1 matching 7 bases. The CDR3 covers 15 residues. In germline, CDR1 is MNHEY, CDR2 SVGAGI. V lost 2 bases, J lost 1 base, and 1 base stayed unmatched. The CDR3 region has the DNA TGTGCCAGCAGTTACGGGGACAGAACTAATGAAAAACTGTTTTTT. Amino acid sequence: CASSYGDRTNEKLFF.

The V call is TRBV30, the J call TRBJ1-1, with D possibly TRBD1 on 5 matching bases. V gave up 2 bases and J gave up 6 bases, with 7 bases separating them. The germline V gene has CDR1 GTSNPN and CDR2 SVGIG (reference sequence). CDR3 length equals 11 residues. This chain's CDR3 is CAWSPRAEAFF. CDR3 coding DNA: TGTGCCTGGAGTCCCAGGGCTGAAGCTTTCTTT. The full variable domain, its missing parts supplied by reference TRBV30 and TRBJ1-1, is SQTIHQWPATLVQPVGSPLSLECTVEGTSNPNLYWYRQAAGRGLQLLFYSVGIGQISSEVPQNLSASRPQDRQFILSSKKLLLSDSGFYLCAWSPRAEAFFGQGTRLTVV.

A few counts support this clone. The CDR3 loop is CASSQAQGGARNYGYTF. In nucleotides, the CDR3 is TGTGCCAGCAGCCAGGCTCAGGGTGGCGCTCGGAACTATGGCTACACCTTC. The chain is built from TRBV13 and TRBJ1-2, with D possibly being TRBD1 (5 bases). Germline V lookup: CDR1 PRHDT, CDR2 FYEKMQ (reference sequence). This CDR3 has 17 residues. V lost 5 bases and J 2 bases, leaving 21 bases between the germline ends.

The V gene is TRBV29-1, the J gene TRBJ1-3; 11 nucleotides match TRBD1. Germline values: CDR1 SQVTM, CDR2 ANQGSEA. The CDR3 runs to 15 residues. The trim removed 6 bases at V and 3 bases at J, leaving 7 bases unmatched. The CDR3 DNA reads as TGCAGCGTCAACGGACAGGGGGCAGATGGAAACACCATATATTTT. It is translated as CSVNGQGADGNTIYF. The variable domain in full, completed from reference TRBV29-1 and TRBJ1-3, reads SAVISQKPSRDICQRGTSLTIQCQVDSQVTMMFWYRQQPGQSLTLIATANQGSEATYESGFVIDKFPISRPNLTFSTLTVSNMSPEDSSIYLCSVNGQGADGNTIYFGEGSWLTVV.